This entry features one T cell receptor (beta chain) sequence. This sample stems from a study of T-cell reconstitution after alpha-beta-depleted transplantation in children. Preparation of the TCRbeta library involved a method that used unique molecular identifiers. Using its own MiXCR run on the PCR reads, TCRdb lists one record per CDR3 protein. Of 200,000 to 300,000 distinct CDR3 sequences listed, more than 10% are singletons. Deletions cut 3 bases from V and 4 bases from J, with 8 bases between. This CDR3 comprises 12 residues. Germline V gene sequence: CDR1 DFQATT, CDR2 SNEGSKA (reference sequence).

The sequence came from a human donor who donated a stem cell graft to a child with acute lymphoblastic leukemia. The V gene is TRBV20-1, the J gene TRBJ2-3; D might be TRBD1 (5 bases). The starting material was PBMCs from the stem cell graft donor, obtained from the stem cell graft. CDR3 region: CSASPGPDTQYF. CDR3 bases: TGCAGTGCTAGTCCAGGGCCAGATACGCAGTATTTT.